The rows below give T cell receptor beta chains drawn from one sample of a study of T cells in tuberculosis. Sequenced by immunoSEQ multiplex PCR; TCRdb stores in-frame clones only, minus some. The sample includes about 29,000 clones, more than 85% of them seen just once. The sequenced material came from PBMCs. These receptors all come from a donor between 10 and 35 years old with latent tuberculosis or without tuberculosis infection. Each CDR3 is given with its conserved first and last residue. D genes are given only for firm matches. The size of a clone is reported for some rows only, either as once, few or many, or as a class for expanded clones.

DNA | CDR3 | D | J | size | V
TGTGCCAGCAGCTTAGGAGGGCCCCCCAATCAGCCCCAGCATTTT | CASSLGGPPNQPQHF | NA | TRBJ1-5 | NA | TRBV7-9
TGTGCCAGTAGTATTAGCGGATGGCAGCAGCACTACGAGCAGTACTTC | CASSISGWQQHYEQYF | NA | TRBJ2-7 | NA | TRBV19
TGTGCCAGCAGCTTTGGGACTAGCGGGAGTAACGAGCAGTACTTC | CASSFGTSGSNEQYF | TRBD2 | TRBJ2-7 | NA | TRBV7-9
TGTGCCAGCAGCCCGAGGACAGGGAACTACGAGCAGTACTTC | CASSPRTGNYEQYF | TRBD1 | TRBJ2-7 | NA | TRBV4-2
TGTGCCAGCAGCTATCAAGGGGGCAACGAGCAGTACTTC | CASSYQGGNEQYF | TRBD1 | TRBJ2-7 | NA | TRBV7-9
TGCGCCAGCAGCCAAGTACTAGCGGGAGGCGCCGATACGCAGTATTTT | CASSQVLAGGADTQYF | TRBD2 | TRBJ2-3 | NA | TRBV4-1
TGTGCCAGCAGCAAAGTAGCTAGCGGGAGGGTCCAAGAGACCCAGTACTTC | CASSKVASGRVQETQYF | NA | TRBJ2-5 | NA | TRBV21-1
TGTGCCAGCAGTGAAGAGGAGCTCTTGTACGAGCAGTACTTC | CASSEEELLYEQYF | NA | TRBJ2-7 | NA | TRBV6-1
TGTGCCATCAGTGTGGGGCTTGACAATGAGCAGTTCTTC | CAISVGLDNEQFF | NA | TRBJ2-1 | few | TRBV10-3
TGCAGCGTTGAAGCAGGTTCAAGACAGGGGCCCTACGAGCAGTACTTC | CSVEAGSRQGPYEQYF | TRBD1 | TRBJ2-7 | NA | TRBV29-1
TGTGCCAGCAGCCCAATTTCTGGAAACACCATATATTTT | CASSPISGNTIYF | NA | TRBJ1-3 | NA | TRBV11-2
TGCGCCAGCAGCCAAGCGCAGCGGGCCTCCTACAATGAGCAGTTCTTC | CASSQAQRASYNEQFF | NA | TRBJ2-1 | once | TRBV4-1
TGTGCCAGCAGCCCGTGGCGGGGGGGCTCGGATACGCAGTATTTT | CASSPWRGGSDTQYF | TRBD2 | TRBJ2-3 | NA | TRBV9
TGTGCTAGTGGTTTGATGACGGGACAGACTAACACTGAAGCTTTCTTT | CASGLMTGQTNTEAFF | TRBD1 | TRBJ1-1 | once | TRBV12-5
TGTGCCAGCTCACCACCGGCTAGCGGGGCTTACGAGCAGTACTTC | CASSPPASGAYEQYF | TRBD2 | TRBJ2-7 | NA | TRBV18
TGTGCCAGCAGACCGGGACAGATCCAAGAGACCCAGTACTTC | CASRPGQIQETQYF | TRBD1 | TRBJ2-5 | NA | TRBV28
TGTGCCAGCAGCTTAGGACTAGACTTAGATACGCAGTATTTT | CASSLGLDLDTQYF | NA | TRBJ2-3 | NA | TRBV7-2
TGTGCCAGCAGCGGACTAGCCCAAGAGACCCAGTACTTC | CASSGLAQETQYF | TRBD2 | TRBJ2-5 | NA | TRBV5-4
TGCGCCAGCAGCTTAACTAGCGGGAGAGTGTACAATGAGCAGTTCTTC | CASSLTSGRVYNEQFF | TRBD2 | TRBJ2-1 | NA | TRBV5-1
TGTGCCAGCAGATCCCTGGAGCAGTACTTC | CASRSLEQYF | NA | TRBJ2-7 | NA | TRBV27
TGTGCCAGCAGCTTAGCTCTGGGAGGATCCGGGGAGCTGTTTTTT | CASSLALGGSGELFF | NA | TRBJ2-2 | once | TRBV13
TGTGCCAGCAGTTTGGGCCACTCTGGTGAGCAGTTCTTC | CASSLGHSGEQFF | NA | TRBJ2-1 | NA | TRBV6-6
TGTGCCAGCAGGAAGACAGGGCGTCAGCAGTACTTC | CASRKTGRQQYF | TRBD1 | TRBJ2-7 | NA | TRBV27
TGCGCCAGCAGCTTGGAAGGACAGGCCTACGAGCAGTACTTC | CASSLEGQAYEQYF | TRBD1 | TRBJ2-7 | once | TRBV5-1
TGTGCCAGCAGCAAAACAGGGGTTCAGTACTTC | CASSKTGVQYF | TRBD1 | TRBJ2-7 | NA | TRBV28
TGTGCCAGCAGTGGTACAGGAGAAAAACTGTTTTTT | CASSGTGEKLFF | NA | TRBJ1-4 | NA | TRBV2